The present TCR beta chain was sequenced within a study of Graves' ophthalmopathy and Graves' hyperthyroidism. Study-wide background: Blood was drawn at initial diagnosis, before any treatment.

Regarding the study as a whole: In blood, most expanded thyroid clonotypes above 0.001 frequency were also detected.

RNA transcripts provided the template for amplifying TCR beta CDR3 regions. Investigators did first-round RT-PCR with HTBI primers, then second-round multiplex PCR. TCRdb ran MiXCR on the multiplex PCR reads and lists one entry per CDR3 protein. This sample has 600,000 to 650,000 distinct CDR3 sequences; 22% occur once, and the top ten carry around 6.9%. V was trimmed by 0 bases and J by 2 bases, leaving 8 bases between them. This CDR3 contains 16 residues. The germline V gene encodes CDR1 MNHEY and CDR2 SVGAGI. This clonotype was recorded at least ten times. Its antigen is unknown. Only newly diagnosed hyperthyroidism patients aged 18 to 65, with under 2 months' duration, were enrolled. Diagnosis used clinical symptoms, serum thyroxine, TRAb, thyroid ultrasound and orbital computed tomography.

This receptor was taken from a woman under 30 with stable Graves' hyperthyroidism. Some clones in this sample may be carry-over from other donors' samples. J is TRBJ1-6 and V is TRBV6-5, with D possibly being TRBD1 (5 bases). Sequenced: peripheral blood. CDR3 sequence (DNA): TGTGCCAGCAGTTACTCCGGGGGAACCTATAATTCACCCCTCCACTTT. The encoded protein is CASSYSGGTYNSPLHF.